The 18 T cell receptor beta chains below were found in one sample sequenced in a study of T cell responses to AZD1222 COVID-19 vaccine. Produced via immunoSEQ multiplex PCR; TCRdb's table is partial and in-frame only. The sample records more than 95,000 clones, around nine tenths being singletons. This material consisted of peripheral blood, taken on day 0 of AZD1222 vaccination. Every receptor here comes from an adult in good health.

The V and J genes are TRBV5-1 and TRBJ1-3, with D maybe TRBD1 (5 bases). The length of the CDR3 is 18 residues. V was cut by 1 base and J by 2 bases, with 19 bases left in between. The germline V gene encodes CDR1 SGHRS and CDR2 YFSETQ. CDR3 sequence (DNA): TGCGCCAGCAGCTTGAGGGCTCCAGGGAACGGCGCTGGAAACACCATATATTTT. The encoded protein is CASSLRAPGNGAGNTIYF.

The chain's CDR3 is CASSLTANNEKLFF. The CDR3 DNA reads TGTGCCAGTAGCCTGACAGCCAACAATGAAAAACTGTTTTTT. This chain uses TRBV19 with TRBJ1-4; a possible D gene is TRBD1 (5 bases). The CDR3 contains 14 residues. V was clipped by 6 bases and J by 5 bases, with 13 bases between them. The V gene's germline CDR1 is LNHDA and CDR2 SQIVND (reference sequence).

The chain combines TRBV6-5 with TRBJ2-2; weak D call: TRBD1 (5 bases). This CDR3 spans 15 amino acids. CDR1 and CDR2 (germline): MNHEY, SVGAGI. The V and J ends lost 2 bases and 1 base respectively, with 8 bases between them. The CDR3 reads CASSYGAGNTGELFF. CDR3 nucleotides: TGTGCCAGCAGTTACGGGGCAGGGAACACCGGGGAGCTGTTTTTT.

CDR3 coding DNA: TGTGCCAGCAGAACAGATTCACGGAACACCGGGGAGCTGTTTTTT. Translated: CASRTDSRNTGELFF. This chain uses TRBV5-4 with TRBJ2-2; D gene uncertain. Germline-derived CDR1 and CDR2 are SGHNT and YYREEE (reference sequence). The V gene lost 5 bases and the J gene lost 1 base, with 12 bases spanning the gap. The CDR3 is made up of 15 amino acids.

The rearrangement links TRBV6-5 to TRBJ2-4; 11 nucleotides agree with TRBD1. The CDR3 runs to 14 residues. V gave up 5 bases and J gave up 7 bases; unmatched junction bases: 4. CDR1 and CDR2 (germline): MNHEY, SVGAGI. Here the CDR3 DNA reads TGTGCCAGCAGTCTCCGGGACAGGGGGAACATTCAGTACTTC. It yields the protein CASSLRDRGNIQYF.

This clone appeared once. V gene TRBV27 combines with J gene TRBJ1-5; D ambiguous. V was clipped by 3 bases and J by 6 bases, with 12 bases between them. The CDR3 has 14 amino acids. From germline, CDR1 is MNHEY and CDR2 SMNVEV (reference sequence). This chain's CDR3 is CASSFGRDSQPQHF. DNA for the CDR3: TGTGCCAGCAGTTTCGGGCGGGATAGTCAGCCCCAGCATTTT.

V and J are TRBV7-8 and TRBJ2-7, with 11 nucleotides matching TRBD1. CDR3 length: 17 residues. The ends lost 4 bases at V and 0 bases at J; junction bases unmatched: 8. Germline V gene sequence: CDR1 SGHVS, CDR2 FQNEAQ. For the CDR3, the DNA is TGTGCCAGCAGCTACATAACCGGGACAGGGGGCTCCTACGAGCAGTACTTC. This gives the protein CASSYITGTGGSYEQYF. Full variable domain (remainder filled in from reference TRBV7-8 and TRBJ2-7): GAGVSQSPRYKVAKRGQDVALRCDPISGHVSLFWYQQALGQGPEFLTYFQNEAQLDKSGLPSDRFFAERPEGSVSTLKIQRTQQEDSAVYLCASSYITGTGGSYEQYFGPGTRLTVT.

The chain uses TRBV11-2 and TRBJ2-2; 8 nucleotides line up with TRBD1. Germline loops: CDR1 SGHAT, CDR2 FQNNGV. Trimming at V came to 0 bases and at J to 6 bases, leaving 6 bases not matched to a gene. This CDR3 is built from 16 residues. CDR3 in DNA: TGTGCCAGCAGCTTAGATCTCCAGGGGGCGGCCGGGGAGCTGTTTTTT. This translates into CASSLDLQGAAGELFF.

The J gene is TRBJ2-5, the V gene TRBV11-3, with TRBD1 as a possible D gene (6 bases). The CDR3 is 15 amino acids. V was pared by 5 bases and J by 1 base, with 14 bases between. CDR1 SGHNT and CDR2 YENEEA come from the germline V gene. The CDR3, as DNA: TGTGCCAGCAGCCCGAGTGGGGGCCTCCAAGAGACCCAGTACTTC. It specifies CASSPSGGLQETQYF.

This clone was observed once. This sequence joins TRBV5-6 and TRBJ1-4, with D uncertain. CDR3 size: 11 residues. Trimming took 3 bases from V and 5 from J, leaving 2 bases between them. Germline V gives CDR1 SGHDT, CDR2 YYEEEE. The CDR3 region has the DNA TGTGCCAGCAGCTCCAATGAAAAACTGTTTTTT. It is translated as CASSSNEKLFF.

V is TRBV10-3 and J is TRBJ2-6; D could derive from TRBD1 or TRBD2 (5 bases each). The germline V gene encodes CDR1 ENHRY and CDR2 SYGVKD. This CDR3 has 18 residues. Trimming removed 5 bases from V and 1 base from J, with 18 bases in between. The CDR3 DNA reads as TGTGCCATCAGTCCGGCCGGGACCACAAGGTCTGGGGCCAACGTCCTGACTTTC. Amino acids: CAISPAGTTRSGANVLTF.

The rearrangement joins TRBV12-3 or TRBV12-4 to TRBJ2-3; perhaps TRBD2 as D (5 bases). The CDR3 is 13 residues long. Deletions cut 7 bases from V and 11 bases from J, with 19 bases between. The CDR3 DNA is TGTGCCAGCACCCTAGCTAGTCTGGCGGAGCAGTATTTT. Its protein is CASTLASLAEQYF.

The chain is built from TRBV7-2 and TRBJ2-2; D gene unclear. Per the germline V gene, CDR1 is SGHTA and CDR2 is FQGNSA. The CDR3 extends over 16 amino acids. Trimming cost V 2 bases and J 0 bases, with 10 bases left between them. CDR3 sequence: CASSLLRISNTGELFF. The CDR3 DNA follows: TGTGCCAGCAGCTTACTACGGATCTCGAACACCGGGGAGCTGTTTTTT.

This sequence joins TRBV9 and TRBJ2-1; TRBD1 or TRBD2 may be the D gene (5 bases each). The CDR3 covers 16 residues. Germline V gene sequence: CDR1 SGDLS, CDR2 YYNGEE. The V gene lost 4 bases and the J gene lost 8 bases, with 22 bases spanning the gap. CDR3 bases: TGTGCCAGCAGCTATAAGTGGGGTGGGGGTGTGGATGAGCAGTTCTTC. Protein: CASSYKWGGGVDEQFF.

The chain employs TRBV13 and TRBJ2-7, with 7 bases fitting TRBD2. This CDR3 is 20 amino acids long. Germline V gene lookup returns CDR1 PRHDT and CDR2 FYEKMQ (reference sequence). V lost 11 bases and J lost 2; bases outside the gene matches: 30. CDR3: CAPSFGGGYGPPGPTYEQYF. In DNA, the CDR3 is TGTGCCCCCAGCTTTGGGGGGGGGTACGGCCCCCCGGGACCAACCTACGAGCAGTACTTC.

The V and J genes are TRBV6-5 and TRBJ1-1; TRBD1 agrees at 9 bases. Germline CDR1 MNHEY, CDR2 SVGAGI. V gave up 7 bases and J gave up 1 base; unmatched junction bases: 1. The CDR3 runs to 13 residues. Written as DNA, the CDR3 is TGTGCCAGCATGACAGGGGGGAACACTGAAGCTTTCTTT. Translation gives CASMTGGNTEAFF.

The DNA for the CDR3 is TGTGCCAGCAGCCTCTTGATTGACAATGAGCAGTTCTTC. Residues: CASSLLIDNEQFF. This chain connects TRBV3-1 (or the pseudogene TRBV3-2) to TRBJ2-1; D gene unclear. CDR1 and CDR2 from the germline V gene are LGHDT and YNNKEL (reference sequence). The CDR3 has 13 residues. Trimming removed 4 bases from V and 5 bases from J, with 9 bases in between.

The V gene is TRBV3-1 (or the pseudogene TRBV3-2), the J gene TRBJ2-7; 7 bases fit TRBD1. The germline V gene encodes CDR1 LGHDT and CDR2 YNNKEL (reference sequence). The CDR3 consists of 14 residues. With V trimmed by 4 bases and J by 0 bases, 3 bases remained unmatched. The CDR3 nucleotides are TGTGCCAGCAGCCCCGGGGACAGCTCCTACGAGCAGTACTTC. Translating it yields CASSPGDSSYEQYF.